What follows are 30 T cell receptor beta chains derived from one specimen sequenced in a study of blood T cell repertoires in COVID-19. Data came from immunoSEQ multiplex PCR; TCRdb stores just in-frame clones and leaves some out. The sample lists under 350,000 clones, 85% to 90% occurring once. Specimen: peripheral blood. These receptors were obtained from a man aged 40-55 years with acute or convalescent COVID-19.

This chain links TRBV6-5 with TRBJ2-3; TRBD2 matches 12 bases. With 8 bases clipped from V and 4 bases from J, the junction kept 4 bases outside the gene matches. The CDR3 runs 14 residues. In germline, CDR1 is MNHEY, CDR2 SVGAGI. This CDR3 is CASWTSGESDTQYF. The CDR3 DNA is TGTGCCAGCTGGACTAGCGGGGAATCAGATACGCAGTATTTT.

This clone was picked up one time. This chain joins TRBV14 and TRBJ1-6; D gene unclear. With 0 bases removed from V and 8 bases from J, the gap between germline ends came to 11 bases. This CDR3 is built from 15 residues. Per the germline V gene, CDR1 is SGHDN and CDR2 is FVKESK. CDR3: CASSQDLAFYSPLHF. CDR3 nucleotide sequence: TGTGCCAGCAGCCAAGATCTAGCATTTTATTCACCCCTCCACTTT.

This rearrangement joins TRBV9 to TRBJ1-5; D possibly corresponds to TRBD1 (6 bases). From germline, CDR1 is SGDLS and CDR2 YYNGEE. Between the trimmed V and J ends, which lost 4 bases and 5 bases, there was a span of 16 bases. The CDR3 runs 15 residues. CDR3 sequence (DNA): TGTGCCAGCAGCCCAACAGGGTTTGGGGATCAGCCCCAGCATTTT. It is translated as CASSPTGFGDQPQHF. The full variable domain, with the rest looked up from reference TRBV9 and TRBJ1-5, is DSGVTQTPKHLITATGQRVTLRCSPRSGDLSVYWYQQSLDQGLQFLIQYYNGEERAKGNILERFSAQQFPDLHSELNLSSLELGDSALYFCASSPTGFGDQPQHFGDGTRLSIL.

The CDR3 region is CASSLGLGDMNTGELFF. The CDR3 nucleotides read TGTGCCAGCAGCTTGGGGTTAGGGGACATGAACACCGGGGAGCTGTTTTTT. The chain joins TRBV5-6 to TRBJ2-2; tentative D call: TRBD1 (6 bases). The CDR3 loop spans 17 amino acids. V dropped 0 bases and J dropped 1 base, with 13 bases sitting between them. Germline lookup yields CDR1 SGHDT and CDR2 YYEEEE. The variable domain in full, with the rest retrieved from reference TRBV5-6 and TRBJ2-2, is DAGVTQSPTHLIKTRGQQVTLRCSPKSGHDTVSWYQQALGQGPQFIFQYYEEEERQRGNFPDRFSGHQFPNYSSELNVNALLLGDSALYLCASSLGLGDMNTGELFFGEGSRLTVL.

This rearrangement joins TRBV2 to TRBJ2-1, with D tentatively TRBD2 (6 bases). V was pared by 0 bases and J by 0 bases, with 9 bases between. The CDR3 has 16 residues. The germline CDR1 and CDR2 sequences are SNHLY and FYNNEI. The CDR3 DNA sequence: TGTGCCAGCAGTGAAGCCGGCGGGGCCTCCTACAATGAGCAGTTCTTC. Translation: CASSEAGGASYNEQFF.

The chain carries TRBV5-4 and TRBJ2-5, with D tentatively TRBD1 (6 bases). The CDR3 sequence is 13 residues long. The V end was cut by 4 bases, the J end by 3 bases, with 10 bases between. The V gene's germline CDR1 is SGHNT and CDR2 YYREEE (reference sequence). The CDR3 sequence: CASSRAGEETQYF. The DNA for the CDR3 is TGTGCCAGCAGCAGGGCAGGGGAAGAGACCCAGTACTTC.

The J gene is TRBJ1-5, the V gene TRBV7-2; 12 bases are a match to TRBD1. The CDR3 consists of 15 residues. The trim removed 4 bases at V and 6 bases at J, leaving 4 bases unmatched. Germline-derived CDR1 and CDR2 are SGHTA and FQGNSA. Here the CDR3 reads CASSSGQGARQPQHF. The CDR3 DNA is TGTGCCAGCAGCTCGGGACAGGGGGCGCGTCAGCCCCAGCATTTT.

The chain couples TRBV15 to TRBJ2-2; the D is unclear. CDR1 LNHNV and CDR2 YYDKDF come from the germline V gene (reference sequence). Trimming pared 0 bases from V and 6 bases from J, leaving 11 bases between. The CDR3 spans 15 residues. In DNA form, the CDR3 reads TGTGCCACCAGCAGAGATAGTTCAGGCCCCGGGGAGCTGTTTTTT. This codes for CATSRDSSGPGELFF.

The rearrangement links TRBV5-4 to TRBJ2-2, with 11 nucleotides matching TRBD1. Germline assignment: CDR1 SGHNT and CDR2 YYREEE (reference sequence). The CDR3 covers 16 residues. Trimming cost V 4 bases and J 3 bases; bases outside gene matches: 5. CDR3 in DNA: TGTGCCAGCAGCGTTGGGGGACAGGGGGACACCGGGGAGCTGTTTTTT. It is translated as CASSVGGQGDTGELFF. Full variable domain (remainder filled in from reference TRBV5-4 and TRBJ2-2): ETGVTQSPTHLIKTRGQQVTLRCSSQSGHNTVSWYQQALGQGPQFIFQYYREEENGRGNFPPRFSGLQFPNYSSELNVNALELDDSALYLCASSVGGQGDTGELFFGEGSRLTVL.

DNA for the CDR3: TGTGCCAGCATGGGACTCCGGGGTGAAGCTTTCTTT. Its protein product is CASMGLRGEAFF. The chain carries TRBV12-3 or TRBV12-4 and TRBJ1-1, with D possibly being TRBD1 (5 bases). The CDR3 has 12 residues. With 7 bases removed from V and 7 bases from J, the gap between germline ends came to 13 bases.

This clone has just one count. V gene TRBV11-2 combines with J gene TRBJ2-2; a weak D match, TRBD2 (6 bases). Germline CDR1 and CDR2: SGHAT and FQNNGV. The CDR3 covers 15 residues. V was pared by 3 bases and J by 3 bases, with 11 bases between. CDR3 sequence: CASSFGGLDTGELFF. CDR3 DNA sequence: TGTGCCAGCAGCTTCGGGGGTTTGGACACCGGGGAGCTGTTTTTT.

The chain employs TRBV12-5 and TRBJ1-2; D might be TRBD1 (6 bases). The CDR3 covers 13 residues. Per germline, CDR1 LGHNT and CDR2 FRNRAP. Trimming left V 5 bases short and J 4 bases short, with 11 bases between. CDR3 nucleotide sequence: TGTGCTAGTGGTCAACAGGGTTTCTATGGCTACACCTTC. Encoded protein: CASGQQGFYGYTF. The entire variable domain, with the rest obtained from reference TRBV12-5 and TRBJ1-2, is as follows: DARVTQTPRHKVTEMGQEVTMRCQPILGHNTVFWYRQTMMQGLELLAYFRNRAPLDDSGMPKDRFSAEMPDATLATLKIQPSEPRDSAVYFCASGQQGFYGYTFGSGTRLTVV.

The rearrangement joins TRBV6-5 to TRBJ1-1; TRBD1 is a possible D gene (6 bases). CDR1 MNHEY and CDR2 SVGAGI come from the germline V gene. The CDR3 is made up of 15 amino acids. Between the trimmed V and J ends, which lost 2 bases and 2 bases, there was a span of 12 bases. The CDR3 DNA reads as TGTGCCAGCAGTTACACGCCAGGGGATAACACTGAAGCTTTCTTT. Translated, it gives CASSYTPGDNTEAFF.

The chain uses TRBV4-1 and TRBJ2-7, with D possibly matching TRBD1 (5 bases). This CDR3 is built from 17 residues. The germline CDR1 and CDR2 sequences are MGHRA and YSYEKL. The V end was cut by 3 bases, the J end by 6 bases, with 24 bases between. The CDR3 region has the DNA TGCGCCAGCAGCCAGTCATCGGTAACAGGCCCAGTAGCCGAGCAGTACTTC. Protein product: CASSQSSVTGPVAEQYF.

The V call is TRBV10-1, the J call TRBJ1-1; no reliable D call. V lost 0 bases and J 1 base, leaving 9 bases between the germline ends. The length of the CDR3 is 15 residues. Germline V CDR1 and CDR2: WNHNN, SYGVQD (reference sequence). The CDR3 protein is CASSESGGQNTEAFF. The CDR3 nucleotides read TGCGCCAGCAGTGAGTCGGGAGGGCAGAACACTGAAGCTTTCTTT.

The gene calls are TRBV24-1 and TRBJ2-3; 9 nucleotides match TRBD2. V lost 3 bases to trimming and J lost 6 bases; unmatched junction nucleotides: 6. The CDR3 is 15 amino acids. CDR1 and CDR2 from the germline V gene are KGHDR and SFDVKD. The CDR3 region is CATSDSGGPGDTQYF. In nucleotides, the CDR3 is TGTGCCACCAGTGATAGCGGGGGGCCGGGGGATACGCAGTATTTT.

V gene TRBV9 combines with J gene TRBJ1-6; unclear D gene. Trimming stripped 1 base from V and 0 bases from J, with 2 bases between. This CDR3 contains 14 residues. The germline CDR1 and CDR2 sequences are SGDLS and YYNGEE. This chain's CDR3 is CASSVLSYNSPLHF. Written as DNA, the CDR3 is TGTGCCAGCAGCGTACTCTCCTATAATTCACCCCTCCACTTT.

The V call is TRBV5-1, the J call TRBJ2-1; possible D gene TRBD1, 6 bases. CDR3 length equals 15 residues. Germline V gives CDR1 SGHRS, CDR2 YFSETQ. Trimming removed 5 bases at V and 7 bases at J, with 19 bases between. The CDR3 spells CASSSISRTANEQFF. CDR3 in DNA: TGCGCCAGCAGTTCTATATCGAGGACAGCTAATGAGCAGTTCTTC.

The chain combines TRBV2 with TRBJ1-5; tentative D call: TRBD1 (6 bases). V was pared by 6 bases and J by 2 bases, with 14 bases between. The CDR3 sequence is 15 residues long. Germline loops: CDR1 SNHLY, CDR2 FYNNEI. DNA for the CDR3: TGTGCCAGCAGCCAGACACCAGGGGGCAATCAGCCCCAGCATTTT. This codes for CASSQTPGGNQPQHF.

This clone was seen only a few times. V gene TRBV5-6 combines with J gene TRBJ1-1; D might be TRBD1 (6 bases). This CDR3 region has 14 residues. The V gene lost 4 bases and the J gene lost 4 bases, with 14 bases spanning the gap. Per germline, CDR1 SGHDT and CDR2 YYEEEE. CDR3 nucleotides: TGTGCCAGCAGCCTCCCACAGGGCGGCACTGAAGCTTTCTTT. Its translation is CASSLPQGGTEAFF.

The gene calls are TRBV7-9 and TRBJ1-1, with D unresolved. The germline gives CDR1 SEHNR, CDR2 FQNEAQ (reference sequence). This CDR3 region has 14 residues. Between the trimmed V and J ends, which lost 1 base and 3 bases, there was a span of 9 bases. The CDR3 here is CASSLGTWDTEAFF. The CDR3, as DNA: TGTGCCAGCAGCTTAGGGACTTGGGACACTGAAGCTTTCTTT.

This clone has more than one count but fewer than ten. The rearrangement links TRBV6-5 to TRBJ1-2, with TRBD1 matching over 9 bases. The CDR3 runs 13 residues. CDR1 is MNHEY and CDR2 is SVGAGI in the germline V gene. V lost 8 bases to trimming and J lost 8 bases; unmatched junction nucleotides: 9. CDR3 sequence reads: CASWTGESSGYTF. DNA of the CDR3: TGTGCCAGCTGGACAGGGGAATCAAGCGGCTACACCTTC.

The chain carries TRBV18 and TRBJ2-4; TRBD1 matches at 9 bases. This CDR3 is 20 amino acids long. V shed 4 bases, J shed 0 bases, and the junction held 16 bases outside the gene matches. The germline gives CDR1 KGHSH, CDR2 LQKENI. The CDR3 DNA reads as TGTGCCAGCTCACGTGATGTGGGACAGGGTTTACTTCAAGCCAAAAACATTCAGTACTTC. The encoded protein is CASSRDVGQGLLQAKNIQYF. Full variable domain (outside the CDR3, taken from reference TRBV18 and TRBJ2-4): NAGVMQNPRHLVRRRGQEARLRCSPMKGHSHVYWYRQLPEEGLKFMVYLQKENIIDESGMPKERFSAEFPKEGPSILRIQQVVRGDSAAYFCASSRDVGQGLLQAKNIQYFGAGTRLSVL.

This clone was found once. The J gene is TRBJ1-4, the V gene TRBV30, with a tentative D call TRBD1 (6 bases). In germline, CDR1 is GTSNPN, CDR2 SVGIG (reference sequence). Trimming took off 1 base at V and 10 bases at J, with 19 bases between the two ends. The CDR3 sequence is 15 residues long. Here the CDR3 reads CAWSALGGGGTKLFF. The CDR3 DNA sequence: TGTGCCTGGAGTGCCCTCGGTGGGGGCGGAACAAAACTGTTTTTT.

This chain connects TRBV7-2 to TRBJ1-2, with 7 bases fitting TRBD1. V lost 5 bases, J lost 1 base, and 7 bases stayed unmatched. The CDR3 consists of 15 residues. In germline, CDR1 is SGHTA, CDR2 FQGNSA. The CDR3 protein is CASSPGTVYNYGYTF. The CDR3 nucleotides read TGTGCCAGCAGCCCCGGGACAGTGTATAACTATGGCTACACCTTC.

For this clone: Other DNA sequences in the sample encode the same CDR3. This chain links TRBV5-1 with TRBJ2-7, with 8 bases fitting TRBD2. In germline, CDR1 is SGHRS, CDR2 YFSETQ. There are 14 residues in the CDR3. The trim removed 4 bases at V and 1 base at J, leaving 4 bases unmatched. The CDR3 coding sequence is TGCGCCAGCAGCCCCACTAGCGGATCCTACGAGCAGTACTTC. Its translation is CASSPTSGSYEQYF.

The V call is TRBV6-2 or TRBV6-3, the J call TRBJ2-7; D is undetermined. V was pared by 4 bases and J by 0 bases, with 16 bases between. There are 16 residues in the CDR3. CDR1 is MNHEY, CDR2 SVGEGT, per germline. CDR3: CASSWLGRSSSYEQYF. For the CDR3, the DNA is TGTGCCAGCAGTTGGTTGGGCAGATCGAGCTCCTACGAGCAGTACTTC.

CDR3 bases: TGTGCCATCAGTGGGACTAGCTCAGATACGCAGTATTTT. This translates into CAISGTSSDTQYF. V usage is TRBV10-3 and J usage is TRBJ2-3; 8 nucleotides align to TRBD2. Germline-derived CDR1 and CDR2 are ENHRY and SYGVKD. V was pared by 4 bases and J by 4 bases, with 1 base of the junction left unmatched. The CDR3 loop spans 13 amino acids.

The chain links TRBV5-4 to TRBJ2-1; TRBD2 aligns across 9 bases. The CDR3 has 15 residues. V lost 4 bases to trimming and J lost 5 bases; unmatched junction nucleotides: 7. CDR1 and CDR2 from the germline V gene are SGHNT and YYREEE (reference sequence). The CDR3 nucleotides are TGTGCCAGCAGCCCAACTAGCGGGCGGAACAATGAGCAGTTCTTC. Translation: CASSPTSGRNNEQFF. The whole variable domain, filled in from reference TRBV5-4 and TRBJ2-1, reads ETGVTQSPTHLIKTRGQQVTLRCSSQSGHNTVSWYQQALGQGPQFIFQYYREEENGRGNFPPRFSGLQFPNYSSELNVNALELDDSALYLCASSPTSGRNNEQFFGPGTRLTVL.

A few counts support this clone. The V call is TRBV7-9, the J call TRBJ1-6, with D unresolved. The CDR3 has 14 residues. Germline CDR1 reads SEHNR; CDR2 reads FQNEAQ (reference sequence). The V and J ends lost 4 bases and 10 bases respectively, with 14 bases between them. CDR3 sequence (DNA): TGTGCCAGCAGCTCCGGATTCGGGTTATCACCCCTCCACTTT. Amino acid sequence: CASSSGFGLSPLHF.